The 2 T cell receptor beta chains below come from one sample, sequenced in a study of long-term antiretroviral therapy in people with HIV. Survey-level resolution applied to immunoSEQ assay v3.0. TCRdb's copy holds only in-frame clones and misses some; the assay was immunoSEQ multiplex PCR. Among under 30,000 clones listed, about 82% were seen once. The starting material was unsorted PBMCs, obtained 0.8 years before starting antiretroviral therapy. The receptors originated from a man aged 18 to 35 with HIV.

This rearrangement joins TRBV18 to TRBJ2-3; TRBD2 is a possible D gene (5 bases). Germline V gene lookup returns CDR1 KGHSH and CDR2 LQKENI. Trimming removed 2 bases at V and 4 bases at J, with 10 bases between. The CDR3 sequence is 14 residues long. The CDR3 loop reads CASSPLEGADTQYF. The CDR3 nucleotides read TGTGCCAGCTCACCATTAGAGGGAGCAGATACGCAGTATTTT.

The chain carries TRBV19 and TRBJ1-5; D gene ambiguous. Trimming left V 3 bases short and J 2 bases short, with 8 bases between. This CDR3 spans 14 amino acids. Germline CDR1 is LNHDA and CDR2 is SQIVND (reference sequence). The CDR3 coding sequence is TGTGCCAGTAGTATTTTGGACGGCAATCAGCCCCAGCATTTT. Its translation: CASSILDGNQPQHF. The full variable domain, with the rest looked up from reference TRBV19 and TRBJ1-5, is DGGITQSPKYLFRKEGQNVTLSCEQNLNHDAMYWYRQDPGQGLRLIYYSQIVNDFQKGDIAEGYSVSREKKESFPLTVTSAQKNPTAFYLCASSILDGNQPQHFGDGTRLSIL.